This TCR beta chain came from a study of cytomegalovirus exposure and HLA in healthy donors. The study's findings and limits: Versus the approximately 720-donor mean, an Asian-associated ancestry cluster reportedly showed fewer N-insertions in a later analysis. Per a later analysis, 18,000 or so TCR beta sequences showed association with HLA alleles at 0.05 false discovery rate.

With respect to this clone: Its antigen is currently unknown. The same CDR3 is also encoded by other DNA sequences in this sample.

The PCR employed 60 Vbeta primers together with 13 Jbeta primers. Method: immunoSEQ multiplex PCR; TCRdb's copy keeps in-frame clones and lacks some. Of some 77,000 clones in the sample, under 90% were seen once. This clonotype originated in a man over 45 in good health and CMV-seropositive. Sequenced: PBMCs.

CDR3 sequence: CASSRGGGGWNTGELFF. The CDR3 coding sequence is TGTGCCAGCAGCCGTGGCGGGGGGGGATGGAACACCGGGGAGCTGTTTTTT. V gene TRBV5-4 combines with J gene TRBJ2-2; 9 positions agree with TRBD2. From germline, CDR1 is SGHNT and CDR2 YYREEE (reference sequence). The CDR3 sequence is 17 residues long. Germline trimming cut 4 bases from V and 1 base from J; bases unmatched to any gene: 8. The whole variable domain, remainder taken from reference TRBV5-4 and TRBJ2-2, is ETGVTQSPTHLIKTRGQQVTLRCSSQSGHNTVSWYQQALGQGPQFIFQYYREEENGRGNFPPRFSGLQFPNYSSELNVNALELDDSALYLCASSRGGGGWNTGELFFGEGSRLTVL.